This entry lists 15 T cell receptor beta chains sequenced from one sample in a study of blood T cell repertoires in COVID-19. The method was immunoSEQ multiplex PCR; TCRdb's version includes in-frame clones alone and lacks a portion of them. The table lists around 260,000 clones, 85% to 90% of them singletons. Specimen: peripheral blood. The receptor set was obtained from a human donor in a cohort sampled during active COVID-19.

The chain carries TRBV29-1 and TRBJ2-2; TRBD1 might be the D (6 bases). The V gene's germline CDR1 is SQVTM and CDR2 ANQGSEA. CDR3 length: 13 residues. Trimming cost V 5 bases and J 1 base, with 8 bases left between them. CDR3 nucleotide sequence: TGCAGCGTTCCGGGACAGAACACCGGGGAGCTGTTTTTT. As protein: CSVPGQNTGELFF.

The chain's CDR3 is CASSPPLRSTEAFF. The CDR3 region has the DNA TGTGCCAGCAGCCCGCCCCTAAGGAGCACTGAAGCTTTCTTT. This sequence joins TRBV5-4 and TRBJ1-1; the D is unclear. Trimming removed 4 bases at V and 4 bases at J, with 14 bases between. There are 14 residues in the CDR3. Germline assignment: CDR1 SGHNT and CDR2 YYREEE (reference sequence).

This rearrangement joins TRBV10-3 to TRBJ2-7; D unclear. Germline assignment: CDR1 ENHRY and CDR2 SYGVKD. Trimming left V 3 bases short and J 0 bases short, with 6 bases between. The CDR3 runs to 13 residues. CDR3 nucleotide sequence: TGTGCCATCAGTGACTTTAACTCCTACGAGCAGTACTTC. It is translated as CAISDFNSYEQYF.

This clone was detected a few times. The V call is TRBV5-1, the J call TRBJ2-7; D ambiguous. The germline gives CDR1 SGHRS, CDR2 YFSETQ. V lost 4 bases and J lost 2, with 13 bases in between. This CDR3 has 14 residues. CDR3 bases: TGCGCCAGCAGCACCGAACAACCGACCTACGAGCAGTACTTC. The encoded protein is CASSTEQPTYEQYF.

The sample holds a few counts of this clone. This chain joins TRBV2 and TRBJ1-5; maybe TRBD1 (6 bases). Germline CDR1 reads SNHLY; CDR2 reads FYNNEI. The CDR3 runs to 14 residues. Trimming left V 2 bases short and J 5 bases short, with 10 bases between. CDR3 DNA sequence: TGTGCCAGCAGTGAAAAGAGGACAGATCAGCCCCAGCATTTT. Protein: CASSEKRTDQPQHF.

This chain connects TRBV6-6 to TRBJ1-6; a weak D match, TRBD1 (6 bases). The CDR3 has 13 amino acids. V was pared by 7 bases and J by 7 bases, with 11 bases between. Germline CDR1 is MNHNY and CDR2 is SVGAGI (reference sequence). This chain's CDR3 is CASTRGRNSPLHF. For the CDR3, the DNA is TGTGCCAGCACCAGGGGTCGGAATTCACCCCTCCACTTT.

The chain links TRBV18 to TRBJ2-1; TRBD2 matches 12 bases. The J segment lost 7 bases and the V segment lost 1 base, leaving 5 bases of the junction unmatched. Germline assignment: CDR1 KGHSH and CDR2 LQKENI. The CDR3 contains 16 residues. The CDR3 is CASSPLRTSGVNEQFF. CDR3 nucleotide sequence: TGTGCCAGCTCACCACTGCGGACTAGCGGGGTAAATGAGCAGTTCTTC.

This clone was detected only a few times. CDR3 loop: CASSRTGPNQPQHF. The CDR3 bases are TGTGCCAGCAGCCGTACAGGACCCAATCAGCCCCAGCATTTT. The V gene is TRBV5-6, the J gene TRBJ1-5; tentatively, D is TRBD1 (5 bases). This CDR3 region has 14 residues. CDR1 is SGHDT, CDR2 YYEEEE, per germline. V was shortened by 4 bases and J by 3 bases, with 11 bases between the two germline ends.

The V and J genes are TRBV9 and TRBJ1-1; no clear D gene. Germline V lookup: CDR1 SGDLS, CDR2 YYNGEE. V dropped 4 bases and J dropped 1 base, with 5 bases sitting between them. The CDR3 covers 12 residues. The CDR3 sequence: CASSLGNTEAFF. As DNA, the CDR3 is TGTGCCAGCAGCCTCGGGAACACTGAAGCTTTCTTT.

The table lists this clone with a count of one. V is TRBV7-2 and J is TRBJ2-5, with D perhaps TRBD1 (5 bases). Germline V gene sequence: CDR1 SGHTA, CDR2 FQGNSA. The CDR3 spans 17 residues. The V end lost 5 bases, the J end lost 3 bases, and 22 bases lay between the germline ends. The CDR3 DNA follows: TGTGCCAGCAGCCGTACTATCAACAGGTGGGGTGAAGAGACCCAGTACTTC. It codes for CASSRTINRWGEETQYF.

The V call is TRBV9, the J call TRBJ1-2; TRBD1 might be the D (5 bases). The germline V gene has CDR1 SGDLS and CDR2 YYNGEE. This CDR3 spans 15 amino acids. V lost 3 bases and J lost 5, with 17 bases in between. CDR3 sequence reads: CASSGLLGGEYGYTF. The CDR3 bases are TGTGCCAGCAGCGGATTGCTCGGGGGAGAGTATGGCTACACCTTC.

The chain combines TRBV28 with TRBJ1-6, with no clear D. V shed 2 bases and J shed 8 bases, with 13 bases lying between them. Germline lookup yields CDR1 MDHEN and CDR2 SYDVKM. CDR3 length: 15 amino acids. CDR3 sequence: CASSLPSSRYSPLHF. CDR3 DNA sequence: TGTGCCAGCAGTTTACCCTCCTCGAGGTATTCACCCCTCCACTTT.

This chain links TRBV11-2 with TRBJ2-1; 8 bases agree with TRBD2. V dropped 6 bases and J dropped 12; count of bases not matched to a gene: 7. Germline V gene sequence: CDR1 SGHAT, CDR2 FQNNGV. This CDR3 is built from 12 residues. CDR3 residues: CASRTQLAAQFF. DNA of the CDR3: TGTGCCAGCAGGACCCAACTAGCGGCGCAGTTCTTC.

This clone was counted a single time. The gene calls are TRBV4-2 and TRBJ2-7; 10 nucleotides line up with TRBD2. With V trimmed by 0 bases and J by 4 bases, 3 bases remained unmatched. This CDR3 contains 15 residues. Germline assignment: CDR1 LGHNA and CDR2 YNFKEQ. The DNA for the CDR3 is TGTGCCAGCAGCCAAGAACTAGCGGGGATATACGAGCAGTACTTC. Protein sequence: CASSQELAGIYEQYF.

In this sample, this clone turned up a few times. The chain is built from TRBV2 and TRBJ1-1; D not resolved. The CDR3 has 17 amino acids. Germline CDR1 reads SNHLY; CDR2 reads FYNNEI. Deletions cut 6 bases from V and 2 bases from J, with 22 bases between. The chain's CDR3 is CASRKTVLDGLNTEAFF. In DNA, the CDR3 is TGTGCCAGCAGGAAAACCGTTCTAGACGGTCTAAACACTGAAGCTTTCTTT.